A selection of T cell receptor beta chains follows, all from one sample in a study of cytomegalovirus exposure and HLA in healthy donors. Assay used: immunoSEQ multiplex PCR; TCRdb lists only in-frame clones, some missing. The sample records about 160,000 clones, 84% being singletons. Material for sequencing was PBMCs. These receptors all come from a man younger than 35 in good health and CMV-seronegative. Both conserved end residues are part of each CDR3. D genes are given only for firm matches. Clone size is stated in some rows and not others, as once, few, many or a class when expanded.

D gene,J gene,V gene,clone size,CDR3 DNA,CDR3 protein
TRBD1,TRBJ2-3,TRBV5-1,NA,TGCGCCAGCAGCTTGGAGGGTGGACAGGGGGCCGGGGATACGCAGTATTTT,CASSLEGGQGAGDTQYF
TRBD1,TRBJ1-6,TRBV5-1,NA,TGCGCCAGCAGCTTGGGGGGGGCAGGGGGCAATTCACCCCTCCACTTT,CASSLGGAGGNSPLHF
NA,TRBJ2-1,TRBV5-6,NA,TGTGCCAGCAGCCTCCAGGGGATGCCCTACAATGAGCAGTTCTTC,CASSLQGMPYNEQFF
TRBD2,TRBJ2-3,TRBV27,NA,TGTGCCAGCAGTTTCGGACTAGGTTGGAGCACAGATACGCAGTATTTT,CASSFGLGWSTDTQYF
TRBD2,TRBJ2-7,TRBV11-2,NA,TGTGCCAGCAGCGCGCCCTTAGGGGTAGCGGGGGTACCCTACGAGCAGTACTTC,CASSAPLGVAGVPYEQYF
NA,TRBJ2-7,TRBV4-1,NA,TGCGCCAGCAGCCAAGATCGGGTTGGTCTCCATTGGGCCTACGAGCAGTACTTC,CASSQDRVGLHWAYEQYF
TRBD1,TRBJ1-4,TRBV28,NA,TGTGCCAGCAGGGCGGGACAGGGAAGGGAAAAACTGTTTTTT,CASRAGQGREKLFF
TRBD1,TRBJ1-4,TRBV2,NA,TGTGCCAGCACTCGTTCGGGGACAGGGGGAGAAAAACTGTTTTTT,CASTRSGTGGEKLFF
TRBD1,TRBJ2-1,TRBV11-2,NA,TGTGCCAGCAGCTTTGGGGACAGGGCCAATGAGCAGTTCTTC,CASSFGDRANEQFF
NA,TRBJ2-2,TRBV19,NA,TGTGCCAGTAGTATGGCAGGGAACACCGGGGAGCTGTTTTTT,CASSMAGNTGELFF
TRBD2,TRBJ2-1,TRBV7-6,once,TGTGCCAGCAGCTTAGGGACTAGCGGGACCAATGAGCAGTTCTTC,CASSLGTSGTNEQFF
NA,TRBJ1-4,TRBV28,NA,TGTGCCAGCAGTCCCCGCCGACTCGGAACTGAAAAACTGTTTTTT,CASSPRRLGTEKLFF
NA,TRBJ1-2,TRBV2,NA,TGTGCCAGCGATTTGCAGGGTGGTGGCTATGGCTACACCTTC,CASDLQGGGYGYTF
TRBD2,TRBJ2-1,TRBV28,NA,TGTGCCAGCAGTTCACTAGCGGGAGGGCGCAATGAGCAGTTCTTC,CASSSLAGGRNEQFF
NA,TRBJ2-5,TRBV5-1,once,TGCGCCAGCTGTCAGGGGGGAGGACAAGAGACCCAGTACTTC,CASCQGGGQETQYF
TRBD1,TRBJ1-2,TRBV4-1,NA,TGCGCCAGCAGCCCGGTCGGGACAGGGGGCGCGTACTATGGCTACACCTTC,CASSPVGTGGAYYGYTF
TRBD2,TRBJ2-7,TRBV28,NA,TGTGCCAGCAGTTTGGCTAGCGGATCACTACCCTACGAGCAGTACTTC,CASSLASGSLPYEQYF
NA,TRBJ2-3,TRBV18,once,TGTGCCAGCTCACCAGCGGGACTTACCACAGATACGCAGTATTTT,CASSPAGLTTDTQYF
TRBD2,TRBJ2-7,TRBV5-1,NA,TGCGCCAGCAGCAGGGACGGGACTAGCAGAAACTACGAGCAGTACTTC,CASSRDGTSRNYEQYF
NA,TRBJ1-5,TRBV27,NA,TGTGCCAGCAGTTTATTGGGGGGGGGTCAGCCCCAGCATTTT,CASSLLGGGQPQHF
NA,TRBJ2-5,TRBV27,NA,TGTGCCAGCAGTTTTCCAGGGGAAGAGACCCAGTACTTC,CASSFPGEETQYF
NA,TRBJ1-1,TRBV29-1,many,TGCAGCGTTCTGAACGGGATCCACACTGAAGCTTTCTTT,CSVLNGIHTEAFF
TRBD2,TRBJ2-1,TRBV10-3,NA,TGTGCCAGCGTTAGCGGGGTGGCAAATGAGCAGTTCTTC,CASVSGVANEQFF
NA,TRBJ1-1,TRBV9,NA,TGTGCCAGCAGCGTAGGGGCGGGGAAGGCCACTGAAGCTTTCTTT,CASSVGAGKATEAFF
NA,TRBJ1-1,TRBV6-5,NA,TGTGCCAGCAGTTACGACCCGGGCACTGAAGCTTTCTTT,CASSYDPGTEAFF